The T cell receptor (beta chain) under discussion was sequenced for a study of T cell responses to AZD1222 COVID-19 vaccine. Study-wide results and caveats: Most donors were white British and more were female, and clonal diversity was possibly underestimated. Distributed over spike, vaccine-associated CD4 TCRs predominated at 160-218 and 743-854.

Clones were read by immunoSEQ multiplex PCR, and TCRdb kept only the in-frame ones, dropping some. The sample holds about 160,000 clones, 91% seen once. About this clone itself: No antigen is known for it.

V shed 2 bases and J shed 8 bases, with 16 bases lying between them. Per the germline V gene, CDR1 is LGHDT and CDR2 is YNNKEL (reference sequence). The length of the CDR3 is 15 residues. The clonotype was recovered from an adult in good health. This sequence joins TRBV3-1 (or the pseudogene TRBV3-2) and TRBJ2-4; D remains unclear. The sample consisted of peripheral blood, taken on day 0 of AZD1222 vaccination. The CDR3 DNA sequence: TGTGCCAGCAGCCAACCTAGTGCCGTTCAGGACATTCAGTACTTC. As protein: CASSQPSAVQDIQYF.